This T cell receptor (beta chain) was retrieved from a study of blood T cell repertoires in COVID-19. Study-wide background: Collection of acute and convalescent COVID-19 samples took place in the United States, Italy and Spain. PBMCs, B-cell-depleted T cells, or T cells provided the cDNA or gDNA that made up the material.

CDR1 and CDR2 (germline): DFQATT, SNEGSKA (reference sequence). The CDR3 is 13 amino acids. Trimming left V 3 bases short and J 2 bases short, with 11 bases between. Original handling: Amplifying reference gene primers gave estimates of nucleated cell counts. The data were produced by immunoSEQ multiplex PCR, yet TCRdb's version contains in-frame clones alone and is incomplete. The D gene and trimming were derived from the DNA, and the V and J assignments and clone size from that table. The data hold roughly 240,000 clones, with about 80% observed a single time. Material for sequencing was peripheral blood. The rearrangement links TRBV20-1 to TRBJ2-7, with D unclear. The sequence was obtained from a woman of 80 years or more with acute or convalescent COVID-19. The CDR3 region has the DNA TGCAGTGCTAGTCCAGGTGGTGCCTACGAGCAGTACTTC. Its protein is CSASPGGAYEQYF.